The 5 T cell receptor beta chains below come from one sample, sequenced in a study of T cell responses to AZD1222 COVID-19 vaccine (dated by TCRdb to the early 2020s). Library generation was performed with the immunoSEQ multiplex PCR assay. TCRdb re-hosts the immuneACCESS table, in-frame sequences only. Its copies lack some clones; in the studies checked, an unresolved V gene accounts for under half of them, and the cause for the rest is not known. This sample gives 60,000 to 90,000 clones in total; about 74% of them show up just once. 25% to 30% of the sample belongs to the ten largest clones. This specimen's time point label, per the study, means: about 28 days (+/-7) after the second vaccine dose. This specimen's treatment or condition label, interpreted: meningococcal conjugate vaccine given as trial control. The source material was peripheral blood, sampled 28 days after the second dose of the MenACWY control vaccine. The source of these receptors is an adult who received the MenACWY meningococcal vaccine as a control.

The chain joins TRBV7-9 to TRBJ2-7; the match to TRBD2 covers 7 bases. Germline trimming cut 4 bases from V and 3 bases from J; bases unmatched to any gene: 6. CDR1 and CDR2 (germline): SEHNR, FQNEAQ (reference sequence). The CDR3 sequence is 14 residues long. The CDR3 is CASSSRGVVYEQYF. As DNA, the CDR3 is TGTGCCAGCAGCTCCCGGGGGGTAGTCTACGAGCAGTACTTC.

The chain has TRBV6-5 and TRBJ2-1, with 8 bases that match TRBD2. The CDR3 contains 13 residues. The trim removed 5 bases at V and 10 bases at J, leaving 7 bases unmatched. In germline, CDR1 is MNHEY, CDR2 SVGAGI. CDR3 bases: TGTGCCAGCAGTACAGCGGGAGCGGGAGAGCAGTTCTTC. Its translation is CASSTAGAGEQFF.

The chain recombines TRBV18 with TRBJ1-1; TRBD1 is a possible D gene (6 bases). Germline CDR1 KGHSH, CDR2 LQKENI. The CDR3 covers 14 residues. With 5 bases removed from V and 11 bases from J, the gap between germline ends came to 21 bases. The CDR3 DNA reads TGTGCCAGCTCAGACCACGGATCGGGACATGAGGCTTTCTTT. Amino acid sequence: CASSDHGSGHEAFF.

This clone has just a few counts. CDR3 residues: CASSMAGRSYNSPLHF. For the CDR3, the DNA is TGTGCCAGTAGTATGGCAGGGAGGTCCTATAATTCACCCCTCCACTTT. The chain has TRBV19 and TRBJ1-6; TRBD1 is a possible D gene (5 bases). The V gene's germline CDR1 is LNHDA and CDR2 SQIVND (reference sequence). Trimming cost V 3 bases and J 1 base, with 10 bases left between them. This CDR3 is built from 16 residues.

V gene TRBV5-6 combines with J gene TRBJ2-1; D gene ambiguous. V lost 4 bases, J lost 5 bases, and 10 bases lay in between. Germline CDR1 reads SGHDT; CDR2 reads YYEEEE. This CDR3 comprises 13 residues. The DNA of the CDR3 is TGTGCCAGCAGCCTTAAGTTGGACAATGAGCAGTTCTTC. It codes for CASSLKLDNEQFF.